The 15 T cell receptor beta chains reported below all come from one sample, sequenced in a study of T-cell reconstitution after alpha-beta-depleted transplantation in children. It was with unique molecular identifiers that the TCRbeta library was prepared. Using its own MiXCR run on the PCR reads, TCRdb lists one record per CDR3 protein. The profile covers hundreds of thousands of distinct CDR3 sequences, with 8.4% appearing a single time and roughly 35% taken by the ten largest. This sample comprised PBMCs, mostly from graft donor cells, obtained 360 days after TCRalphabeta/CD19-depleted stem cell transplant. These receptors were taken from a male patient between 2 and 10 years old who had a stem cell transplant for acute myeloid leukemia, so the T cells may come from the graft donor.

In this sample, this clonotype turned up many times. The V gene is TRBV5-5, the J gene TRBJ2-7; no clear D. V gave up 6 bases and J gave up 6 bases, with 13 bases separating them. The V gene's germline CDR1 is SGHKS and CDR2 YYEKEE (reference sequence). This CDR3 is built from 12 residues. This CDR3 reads CASNPTVSEQYF. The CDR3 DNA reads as TGTGCCAGCAACCCTACAGTCAGCGAGCAGTACTTC.

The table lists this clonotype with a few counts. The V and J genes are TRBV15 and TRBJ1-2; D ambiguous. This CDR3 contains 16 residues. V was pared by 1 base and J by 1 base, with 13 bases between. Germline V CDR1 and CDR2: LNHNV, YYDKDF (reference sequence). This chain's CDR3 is CATSRGHGGDNYGYTF. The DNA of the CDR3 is TGTGCCACCAGCAGAGGACACGGTGGGGATAACTATGGCTACACCTTC.

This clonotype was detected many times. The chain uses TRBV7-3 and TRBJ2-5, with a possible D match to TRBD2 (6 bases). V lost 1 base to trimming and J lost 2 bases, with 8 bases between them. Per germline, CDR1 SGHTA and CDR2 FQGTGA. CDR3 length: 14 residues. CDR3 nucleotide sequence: TGTGCCAGCAGCTTAAACGGGGGTCAAGAGACCCAGTACTTC. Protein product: CASSLNGGQETQYF. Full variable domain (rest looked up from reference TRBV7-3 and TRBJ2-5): GAGVSQTPSNKVTEKGKYVELRCDPISGHTALYWYRQSLGQGPEFLIYFQGTGAADDSGLPNDRFFAVRPEGSVSTLKIQRTERGDSAVYLCASSLNGGQETQYFGPGTRLLVL.

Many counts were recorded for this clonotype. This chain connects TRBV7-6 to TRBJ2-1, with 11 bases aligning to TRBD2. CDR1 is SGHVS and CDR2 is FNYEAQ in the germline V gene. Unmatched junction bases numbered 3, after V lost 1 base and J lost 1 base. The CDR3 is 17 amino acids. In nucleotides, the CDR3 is TGTGCCAGCAGCTTAGGGGGACTAGCGGAGTCCTACAATGAGCAGTTCTTC. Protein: CASSLGGLAESYNEQFF.

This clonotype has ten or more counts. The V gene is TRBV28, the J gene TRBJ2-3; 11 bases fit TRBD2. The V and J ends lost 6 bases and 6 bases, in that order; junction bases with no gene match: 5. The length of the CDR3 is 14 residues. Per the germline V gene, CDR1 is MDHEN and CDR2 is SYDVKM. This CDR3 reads CASSLTSGADTQYF. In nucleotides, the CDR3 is TGTGCCAGCAGCCTGACTAGCGGGGCTGATACGCAGTATTTT.

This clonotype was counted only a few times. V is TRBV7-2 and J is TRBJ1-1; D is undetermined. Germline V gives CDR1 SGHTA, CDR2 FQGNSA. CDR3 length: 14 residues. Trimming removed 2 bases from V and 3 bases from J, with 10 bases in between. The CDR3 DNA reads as TGTGCCAGCAGCTTACGGGGTAGGGACACTGAAGCTTTCTTT. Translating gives CASSLRGRDTEAFF.

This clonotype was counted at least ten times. CDR3 nucleotide sequence: TGTGCCAGCACCGGTCCCACGGACACCGGGGAGCTGTTTTTT. This sequence encodes CASTGPTDTGELFF. The chain employs TRBV25-1 and TRBJ2-2; no definite D call. Trimming shortened V by 7 bases and J by 3 bases, and 12 bases separated the two germline ends. The CDR3 covers 14 residues. CDR1 MGHDK and CDR2 SYGVNS come from the germline V gene.

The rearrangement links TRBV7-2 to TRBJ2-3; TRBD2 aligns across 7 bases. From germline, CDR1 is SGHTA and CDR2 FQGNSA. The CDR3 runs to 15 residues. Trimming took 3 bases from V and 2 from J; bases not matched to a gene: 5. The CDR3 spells CASSLRGTYTDTQYF. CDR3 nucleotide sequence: TGTGCCAGCAGCTTGCGGGGGACGTACACAGATACGCAGTATTTT.

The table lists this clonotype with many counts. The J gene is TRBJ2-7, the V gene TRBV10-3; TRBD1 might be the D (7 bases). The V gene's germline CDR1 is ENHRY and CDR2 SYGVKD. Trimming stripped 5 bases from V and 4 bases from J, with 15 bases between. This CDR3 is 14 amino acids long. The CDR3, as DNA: TGTGCCATCAGTCCCTCCAGGGGGGATTACGAGCAGTACTTC. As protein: CAISPSRGDYEQYF.

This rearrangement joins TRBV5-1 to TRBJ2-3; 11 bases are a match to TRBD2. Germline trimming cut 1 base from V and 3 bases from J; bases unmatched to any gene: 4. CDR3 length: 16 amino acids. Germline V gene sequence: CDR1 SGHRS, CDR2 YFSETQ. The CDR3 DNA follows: TGCGCCAGCAGCTTGATGGGACTAGCGGCAACAGATACGCAGTATTTT. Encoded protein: CASSLMGLAATDTQYF.

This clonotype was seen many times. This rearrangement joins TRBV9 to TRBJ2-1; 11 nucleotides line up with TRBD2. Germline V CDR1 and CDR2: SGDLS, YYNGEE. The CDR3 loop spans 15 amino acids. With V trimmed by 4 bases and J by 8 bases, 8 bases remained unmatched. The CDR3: CASSPWTSGLDEQFF. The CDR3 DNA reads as TGTGCCAGCAGCCCGTGGACTAGCGGGCTCGATGAGCAGTTCTTC. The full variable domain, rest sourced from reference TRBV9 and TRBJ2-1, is DSGVTQTPKHLITATGQRVTLRCSPRSGDLSVYWYQQSLDQGLQFLIQYYNGEERAKGNILERFSAQQFPDLHSELNLSSLELGDSALYFCASSPWTSGLDEQFFGPGTRLTVL.

CDR3 amino acids: CASSQNLGYEQYF. In DNA form, the CDR3 reads TGCGCCAGCAGCCAAAATCTCGGGTACGAGCAGTACTTC. The chain couples TRBV4-3 to TRBJ2-7; D is undetermined. CDR3 length equals 13 residues. Germline CDR1 reads LGHNA; CDR2 reads YSLEER. Trimming removed 2 bases from V and 4 bases from J, with 9 bases in between.

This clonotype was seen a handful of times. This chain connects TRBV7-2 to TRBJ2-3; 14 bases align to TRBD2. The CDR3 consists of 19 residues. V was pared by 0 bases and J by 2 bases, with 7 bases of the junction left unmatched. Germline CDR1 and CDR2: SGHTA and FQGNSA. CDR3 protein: CASSLAFMGLAGATDTQYF. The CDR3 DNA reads TGTGCCAGCAGCTTAGCTTTTATGGGACTAGCGGGAGCCACAGATACGCAGTATTTT.

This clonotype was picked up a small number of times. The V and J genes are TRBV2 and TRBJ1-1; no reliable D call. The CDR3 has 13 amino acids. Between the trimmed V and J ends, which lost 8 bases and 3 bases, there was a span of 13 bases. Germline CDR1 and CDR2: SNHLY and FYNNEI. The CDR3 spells CASGYYGHTEAFF. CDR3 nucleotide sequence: TGTGCCAGCGGCTATTATGGGCACACTGAAGCTTTCTTT.

CDR3 bases: TGTGCCAGCAGTTCGGGACAGGGGCACTCCTACGAGCAGTACTTC. Translated, it gives CASSSGQGHSYEQYF. The genes are TRBV6-5 and TRBJ2-7, with 10 positions matching TRBD1. The ends lost 4 bases at V and 0 bases at J; junction bases unmatched: 3. The CDR3 totals 15 residues. Germline CDR1 reads MNHEY; CDR2 reads SVGAGI.